Following are 30 T cell receptor beta chains from one sample sequenced in a study of a mutant IDH1 vaccine in newly diagnosed glioma. Their target antigens are unknown. Data came from immunoSEQ multiplex PCR; TCRdb stores just in-frame clones and leaves some out. The sample carries roughly 44,000 clones, roughly 79% recorded once. The sample's time point: week 35, safety follow-up. Doses consisted of 300 ug of mutant IDH1 20-mer peptide each, paired with topical imiquimod. The material was PBMCs, obtained from a glioma patient whose treatment included an IDH1 peptide vaccine. The receptors derive from a woman aged 40 to 49 with glioma. Some clones in this sample may be carry-over from other donors' samples.

This rearrangement joins TRBV6-1 to TRBJ1-1; D ambiguous. Trimming cost V 5 bases and J 10 bases, with 8 bases left between them. The CDR3 loop spans 10 amino acids. Germline assignment: CDR1 MNHNS and CDR2 SASEGT. The CDR3 loop is CASSYPPAFF. CDR3 bases: TGTGCCAGCAGTTACCCCCCAGCTTTCTTT.

This chain uses TRBV6-6 with TRBJ2-7; D not certain. Trimming stripped 7 bases from V and 3 bases from J, with 16 bases between. The CDR3 extends over 14 amino acids. Germline-derived CDR1 and CDR2 are MNHNY and SVGAGI (reference sequence). The DNA for the CDR3 is TGTGCCAGCACCCCGACCCGCCGGAACTACGAGCAGTACTTC. This gives the protein CASTPTRRNYEQYF.

This chain uses TRBV10-3 with TRBJ2-7; D is unclear. The CDR3 runs 12 residues. V shed 8 bases and J shed 1 base, with 9 bases lying between them. Germline values: CDR1 ENHRY, CDR2 SYGVKD. The CDR3 sequence: CAIRTASYEQYF. The CDR3 region has the DNA TGTGCCATCCGGACGGCATCCTACGAGCAGTACTTC.

This rearrangement joins TRBV19 to TRBJ2-7; 9 nucleotides agree with TRBD1. The CDR3 is 15 amino acids. Germline trimming cut 4 bases from V and 4 bases from J; bases unmatched to any gene: 8. Germline loops: CDR1 LNHDA, CDR2 SQIVND (reference sequence). The CDR3 protein is CASSRGDRVLYEQYF. For the CDR3, the DNA is TGTGCCAGTAGTAGAGGGGACAGGGTGTTATACGAGCAGTACTTC.

The table lists this clone with a few counts. This chain uses TRBV5-4 with TRBJ2-7; no reliable D call. In germline, CDR1 is SGHNT, CDR2 YYREEE (reference sequence). The germline V and J ends were trimmed by 4 bases and 4 bases, with 18 bases remaining between them. This CDR3 region has 15 residues. This CDR3 is CASSPGPLTPYEQYF. DNA for the CDR3: TGTGCCAGCAGCCCCGGACCCTTAACCCCTTACGAGCAGTACTTC.

The chain combines TRBV6-5 with TRBJ2-5; D perhaps matches TRBD2 (6 bases). This CDR3 contains 16 residues. V shed 0 bases and J shed 4 bases, with 15 bases lying between them. CDR1 and CDR2 from the germline V gene are MNHEY and SVGAGI. The CDR3, as DNA: TGTGCCAGCAGTTACTCGATTCCGGGAGTGGGAGAGACCCAGTACTTC. This gives the protein CASSYSIPGVGETQYF.

V is TRBV15 and J is TRBJ2-2; no definite D call. Per germline, CDR1 LNHNV and CDR2 YYDKDF (reference sequence). The CDR3 spans 15 residues. Trimming left V 2 bases short and J 4 bases short, with 11 bases between. The CDR3 spells CATSRLAGPTGELFF. The CDR3 DNA follows: TGTGCCACCAGCAGATTAGCCGGGCCCACCGGGGAGCTGTTTTTT.

The CDR3 DNA reads TGTGCCAGCAGTTACTCGGTTGGCGGAATCCCAGATACGCAGTATTTT. This gives the protein CASSYSVGGIPDTQYF. The chain recombines TRBV6-6 with TRBJ2-3; no clear D. The CDR3 totals 16 residues. CDR1 and CDR2 from the germline V gene are MNHNY and SVGAGI (reference sequence). V lost 0 bases to trimming and J lost 4 bases, with 14 bases between them.

V usage is TRBV7-6 and J usage is TRBJ2-7; 16 bases map to TRBD2. Germline CDR1 and CDR2: SGHVS and FNYEAQ. The CDR3 loop spans 18 amino acids. Germline trimming cut 5 bases from V and 6 bases from J; bases unmatched to any gene: 13. CDR3 DNA: TGTGCCAGCAGCCCGGGACTAGCGGGAGGGCCAGCTAGTGTCGAGCAGTACTTC. Protein: CASSPGLAGGPASVEQYF.

V usage is TRBV9 and J usage is TRBJ1-6; D is uncertain. This CDR3 has 14 amino acids. Trimming removed 0 bases at V and 10 bases at J, with 11 bases between. CDR1 is SGDLS, CDR2 YYNGEE, per germline. The CDR3 coding sequence is TGTGCCAGCAGCGTAGGACTGCCGATGTCACCCCTCCACTTT. It encodes CASSVGLPMSPLHF.

The chain combines TRBV7-2 with TRBJ1-4; TRBD1 agrees at 8 bases. V was pared by 6 bases and J by 6 bases, with 6 bases of the junction left unmatched. The germline V gene encodes CDR1 SGHTA and CDR2 FQGNSA. CDR3 length: 14 amino acids. The CDR3 here is CASSQDRVDEKLFF. CDR3 nucleotide sequence: TGTGCCAGCAGTCAGGACAGGGTGGATGAAAAACTGTTTTTT.

The V and J genes are TRBV5-1 and TRBJ1-1; TRBD1 is a possible D gene (6 bases). The CDR3 contains 14 residues. Trimming took 2 bases from V and 4 from J, leaving 12 bases between them. The germline V gene encodes CDR1 SGHRS and CDR2 YFSETQ. CDR3 region: CASSLNRESTEAFF. The CDR3 region has the DNA TGCGCCAGCAGCTTAAACAGGGAGTCCACTGAAGCTTTCTTT.

This chain uses TRBV6-5 with TRBJ2-7; TRBD2 agrees at 7 bases. Germline V lookup: CDR1 MNHEY, CDR2 SVGAGI. The V segment lost 6 bases and the J segment 2 bases; nucleotides outside the gene matches: 10. This CDR3 is 15 amino acids long. CDR3 loop: CASRPLGGSPYEQYF. The CDR3 DNA reads TGTGCCAGCAGACCTCTCGGGGGGTCCCCCTACGAGCAGTACTTC.

This chain joins TRBV5-1 and TRBJ2-3, with 12 positions matching TRBD1. J lost 3 bases, V lost 2 bases, and 7 bases had no gene match. Germline CDR1 and CDR2: SGHRS and YFSETQ. This CDR3 is 17 amino acids long. In DNA form, the CDR3 reads TGCGCCAGCAGCTTTGGGACAGGGGGCCTCGGGACAGATACGCAGTATTTT. Its translation is CASSFGTGGLGTDTQYF.

The chain couples TRBV5-1 to TRBJ2-5; 7 positions agree with TRBD2. J was trimmed by 1 base and V by 4 bases; bases with no gene match: 4. This CDR3 is 14 amino acids long. In germline, CDR1 is SGHRS, CDR2 YFSETQ. The CDR3 DNA is TGCGCCAGCAGCCCGGGGACTATCCAAGAGACCCAGTACTTC. This sequence encodes CASSPGTIQETQYF. Based on the CDR3 plus reference TRBV5-1 and TRBJ2-5, the full variable domain is KAGVTQTPRYLIKTRGQQVTLSCSPISGHRSVSWYQQTPGQGLQFLFEYFSETQRNKGNFPGRFSGRQFSNSRSEMNVSTLELGDSALYLCASSPGTIQETQYFGPGTRLLVL.

The V and J genes are TRBV13 and TRBJ1-5; D possibly corresponds to TRBD1 (5 bases). Trimming pared 2 bases from V and 7 bases from J, leaving 12 bases between. The CDR3 loop spans 14 amino acids. Germline lookup yields CDR1 PRHDT and CDR2 FYEKMQ (reference sequence). The CDR3 nucleotides are TGTGCCAGCAGCTTACGGGGCGCTGGGCAGCCCCAGCATTTT. This codes for CASSLRGAGQPQHF.

Here the CDR3 DNA reads TGTGCCAGCGGGACTAGCGATGACAATGAGCAGTTCTTC. It specifies CASGTSDDNEQFF. The chain has TRBV6-5 and TRBJ2-1, with TRBD2 identical over 10 bases. CDR3 length equals 13 residues. Germline loops: CDR1 MNHEY, CDR2 SVGAGI. Trimming cost V 8 bases and J 5 bases; bases outside gene matches: 3.

The chain recombines TRBV25-1 with TRBJ1-1; D not certain. CDR1 and CDR2 (germline): MGHDK, SYGVNS. The CDR3 is 15 residues long. V was pared by 6 bases and J by 1 base, with 15 bases between. The CDR3 DNA reads as TGTGCCAGCAGAGACCAAAACGTCCCGAACACTGAAGCTTTCTTT. This codes for CASRDQNVPNTEAFF.

J is TRBJ1-5 and V is TRBV2; 9 bases line up with TRBD1. V gave up 6 bases and J gave up 5 bases; unmatched junction bases: 8. The germline gives CDR1 SNHLY, CDR2 FYNNEI. The CDR3 runs 15 residues. The CDR3 region has the DNA TGTGCCAGCAGGTTTGGGACAGGGACAGATCAGCCCCAGCATTTT. This encodes CASRFGTGTDQPQHF.

This chain joins TRBV4-2 and TRBJ2-3, with 7 nucleotides matching TRBD2. The CDR3 loop spans 21 amino acids. CDR1 and CDR2 from the germline V gene are LGHNA and YNFKEQ. Trimming at V came to 4 bases and at J to 6 bases, leaving 28 bases not matched to a gene. The CDR3 bases are TGTGCCAGCAGCCCCCGCGACCGACTGGGGTCAGCGGGACCATCGGGGGATACGCAGTATTTT. Amino acids: CASSPRDRLGSAGPSGDTQYF.

The chain recombines TRBV10-3 with TRBJ1-5, with D maybe TRBD1 (5 bases). The CDR3 sequence is 13 residues long. Germline CDR1 and CDR2: ENHRY and SYGVKD. The ends were cut back, 8 bases at V and 4 bases at J, with 12 bases in the middle. The CDR3 sequence: CAISEGLNQPQHF. CDR3 in DNA: TGTGCCATCTCCGAGGGGTTAAATCAGCCCCAGCATTTT.

The V gene is TRBV5-1, the J gene TRBJ2-1; D remains unclear. The germline V gene encodes CDR1 SGHRS and CDR2 YFSETQ. Trimming cost V 0 bases and J 4 bases, with 11 bases left between them. The CDR3 is 15 residues long. In DNA form, the CDR3 reads TGCGCCAGCAGCTTGGGGAATTCGGATTACAATGAGCAGTTCTTC. It codes for CASSLGNSDYNEQFF.

The chain carries TRBV2 and TRBJ2-2; D is unresolved. Trimming took 7 bases from V and 5 from J, leaving 14 bases between them. CDR1 is SNHLY and CDR2 is FYNNEI in the germline V gene. The CDR3 loop spans 14 amino acids. The CDR3 DNA reads TGTGCCAGCAACCTAGTGGGCGAAACCGGGGAGCTGTTTTTT. This encodes CASNLVGETGELFF.

This chain connects TRBV7-8 to TRBJ1-6; possible D gene TRBD1, 6 bases. The germline gives CDR1 SGHVS, CDR2 FQNEAQ. Trimming left V 11 bases short and J 6 bases short, with 29 bases between. The length of the CDR3 is 18 residues. CDR3 sequence: CASLWGAYPTPTNSPLHF. CDR3 nucleotide sequence: TGTGCCTCCTTGTGGGGGGCCTACCCAACCCCCACTAATTCACCCCTCCACTTT.

The chain uses TRBV19 and TRBJ2-7; either TRBD1 or TRBD2 may fit D (5 bases each). The V end lost 1 base, the J end lost 8 bases, and 9 bases lay between the germline ends. Germline-derived CDR1 and CDR2 are LNHDA and SQIVND (reference sequence). This CDR3 is 12 amino acids long. The CDR3 here is CASSIAGQQQYF. The CDR3 bases are TGTGCCAGTAGTATAGCGGGGCAGCAGCAGTACTTC.

This rearrangement joins TRBV4-3 to TRBJ2-3, with 7 bases lining up with TRBD2. V shed 2 bases, J shed 2 bases, and the junction held 7 bases outside the gene matches. The germline gives CDR1 LGHNA, CDR2 YSLEER. This CDR3 has 16 residues. The CDR3 region has the DNA TGCGCCAGCAGCCAATCGGAGCTAGCGGACACAGATACGCAGTATTTT. Amino acids: CASSQSELADTDTQYF.

V usage is TRBV10-3 and J usage is TRBJ2-7, with 11 bases fitting TRBD2. Losses at the gene ends were 11 bases for V and 3 bases for J; bases not matched to a gene: 6. The CDR3 contains 13 residues. Germline assignment: CDR1 ENHRY and CDR2 SYGVKD. The CDR3 sequence: CAAQGTSGYEQYF. DNA of the CDR3: TGTGCCGCCCAAGGGACTAGCGGCTACGAGCAGTACTTC.

The genes are TRBV4-2 and TRBJ2-2; perhaps TRBD1 as D (5 bases). V shed 6 bases and J shed 5 bases, with 13 bases lying between them. Germline V gene data show CDR1 as LGHNA and CDR2 as YNFKEQ. The CDR3 contains 14 residues. The chain's CDR3 is CASRHTTDTGELFF. The DNA for the CDR3 is TGTGCCAGCAGGCATACGACAGATACCGGGGAGCTGTTTTTT.

The rearrangement joins TRBV11-2 to TRBJ2-7; 13 bases agree with TRBD2. The CDR3 length is 14 residues. Germline V CDR1 and CDR2: SGHAT, FQNNGV. The V segment lost 4 bases and the J segment 7 bases; nucleotides outside the gene matches: 4. The CDR3 DNA reads as TGTGCCAGCAGCTCTGGACTAGCGGGAGTGGAGCAGTACTTC. Translation gives CASSSGLAGVEQYF.

A few counts support this clone. The chain recombines TRBV9 with TRBJ1-2; no definite D call. V lost 0 bases and J 0 bases, leaving 12 bases between the germline ends. Germline values: CDR1 SGDLS, CDR2 YYNGEE. There are 16 residues in the CDR3. The CDR3 loop reads CASSVGTFLPNYGYTF. The CDR3 nucleotides read TGTGCCAGCAGCGTAGGGACGTTCTTACCTAACTATGGCTACACCTTC.